Each of the 32 T cell receptor beta chains below was sequenced from the same sample in a study of cytomegalovirus exposure and HLA in healthy donors. With 60 Vbeta and 13 Jbeta primers, the PCR was carried out. Generated by immunoSEQ multiplex PCR, the TCRdb table keeps only in-frame clones and is missing some. The data contain about 120,000 clones, over 8.5% of them singletons. Sequencing was performed on PBMCs. These receptor sequences come from a woman between 40 and 50 years old in good health and CMV-seropositive.

This clone was counted a few times. This chain joins TRBV18 and TRBJ1-1, with a tentative D call TRBD1 (5 bases). The CDR3 covers 16 residues. The germline V and J ends were trimmed by 0 bases and 6 bases, with 17 bases remaining between them. The germline gives CDR1 KGHSH, CDR2 LQKENI. The CDR3 here is CASSPPEGRGVPEAFF. DNA of the CDR3: TGTGCCAGCTCACCACCGGAGGGGCGGGGGGTACCTGAAGCTTTCTTT.

The chain recombines TRBV11-2 with TRBJ2-7, with TRBD2 matching 12 bases. CDR1 is SGHAT and CDR2 is FQNNGV in the germline V gene. The CDR3 totals 18 residues. J lost 2 bases, V lost 5 bases, and 13 bases had no gene match. In DNA form, the CDR3 reads TGTGCCAGCAGCACCCGACTAGCGGGGGCTTCACTTCCCTACGAGCAGTACTTC. It translates to CASSTRLAGASLPYEQYF.

This clone turned up a few times. The chain is built from TRBV5-1 and TRBJ1-2; TRBD1 agrees at 9 bases. CDR3 length equals 14 residues. Unmatched junction bases numbered 9, after V lost 4 bases and J lost 8 bases. Germline V gene sequence: CDR1 SGHRS, CDR2 YFSETQ. CDR3 region: CASSRKQGARGYTF. The CDR3 DNA sequence: TGCGCCAGCAGCAGGAAACAGGGGGCGCGCGGCTACACCTTC.

The chain carries TRBV5-4 and TRBJ2-2, with a weak D call TRBD2 (6 bases). The V end lost 5 bases, the J end lost 4 bases, and 12 bases lay between the germline ends. This CDR3 has 14 residues. Per the germline V gene, CDR1 is SGHNT and CDR2 is YYREEE (reference sequence). The CDR3 sequence is CASRVGRGTGELFF. Written as DNA, the CDR3 is TGTGCCAGCAGAGTCGGGCGGGGCACCGGGGAGCTGTTTTTT.

The table lists this clone with a few counts. The V call is TRBV6-5, the J call TRBJ2-5; D ambiguous. This CDR3 has 13 amino acids. Germline CDR1 and CDR2: MNHEY and SVGAGI. The ends were cut back, 6 bases at V and 5 bases at J, with 13 bases in the middle. This chain's CDR3 is CASSGRLRETQYF. Here the CDR3 DNA reads TGTGCCAGCAGCGGCAGGCTCAGGGAGACCCAGTACTTC.

V and J are TRBV4-1 and TRBJ2-1, with 8 bases fitting TRBD1. J gave up 9 bases and V 5 bases, and 9 bases lay outside the gene matches. The CDR3 is 14 residues long. CDR1 MGHRA and CDR2 YSYEKL come from the germline V gene. CDR3 bases: TGCGCCAGCAGCGAAAGAACAGGGGGTAGTGAGCAGTTCTTC. Translated: CASSERTGGSEQFF.

In this sample, this clone turned up a few times. The chain links TRBV28 to TRBJ1-2; D may be TRBD1 (5 bases). The CDR3 runs 12 residues. The germline gives CDR1 MDHEN, CDR2 SYDVKM. V lost 8 bases and J lost 7, with 14 bases in between. The CDR3 loop is CASVQGSGGYTF. CDR3 DNA: TGTGCCAGCGTGCAGGGATCAGGTGGCTACACCTTC.

J is TRBJ1-2 and V is TRBV6-1, with D possibly TRBD1 on 5 matching bases. V dropped 5 bases and J dropped 5 bases, with 9 bases sitting between them. The CDR3 loop spans 12 amino acids. The V gene's germline CDR1 is MNHNS and CDR2 SASEGT. The CDR3 bases are TGTGCCAGCAGTCAACAGGAATATGGCTACACCTTC. This translates into CASSQQEYGYTF.

This chain joins TRBV5-1 and TRBJ2-2; 7 positions agree with TRBD2. CDR3 length: 16 residues. Germline-derived CDR1 and CDR2 are SGHRS and YFSETQ. V lost 1 base and J lost 3; bases outside the gene matches: 6. CDR3 sequence reads: CASSLKAGRDTGELFF. CDR3 DNA sequence: TGCGCCAGCAGCTTGAAGGCAGGGAGGGACACCGGGGAGCTGTTTTTT.

This clone was seen a handful of times. This CDR3 is also generated by other DNA sequences in the sample. The V gene is TRBV30, the J gene TRBJ1-2; D gene ambiguous. The germline gives CDR1 GTSNPN, CDR2 SVGIG (reference sequence). The germline V and J ends were trimmed by 2 bases and 4 bases, with 11 bases remaining between them. This CDR3 contains 13 residues. The CDR3 sequence: CAWSLGGFYGYTF. The CDR3 coding sequence is TGTGCCTGGAGTCTCGGCGGGTTCTATGGCTACACCTTC.

Concerning this clone itself: Other DNA sequences from this sample encode an identical CDR3 as well. The rearrangement joins TRBV6-5 to TRBJ1-5; D is unresolved. Germline CDR1 is MNHEY and CDR2 is SVGAGI. This CDR3 region has 13 residues. Trimming removed 3 bases from V and 4 bases from J, with 7 bases in between. The CDR3 reads CASSYELNQPQHF. In DNA form, the CDR3 reads TGTGCCAGCAGTTATGAACTTAATCAGCCCCAGCATTTT.

This clone was detected once. This sequence joins TRBV10-3 and TRBJ2-1, with 15 nucleotides matching TRBD2. CDR3 size: 15 residues. With V trimmed by 5 bases and J by 7 bases, 3 bases remained unmatched. Germline CDR1 is ENHRY and CDR2 is SYGVKD. The CDR3, as DNA: TGTGCCATCAGTTGGACTAGCGGGGGGGATAATGAGCAGTTCTTC. As protein: CAISWTSGGDNEQFF.

The table lists this clone with a few counts. The chain recombines TRBV7-3 with TRBJ2-2; 10 positions match TRBD1. Germline CDR1 SGHTA, CDR2 FQGTGA. Unmatched junction bases numbered 6, after V lost 8 bases and J lost 3 bases. This CDR3 is built from 15 residues. The CDR3 spells CASGRQGAYTGELFF. The DNA of the CDR3 is TGTGCCAGCGGAAGACAGGGGGCTTACACCGGGGAGCTGTTTTTT.

This sequence joins TRBV27 and TRBJ1-1, with TRBD1 as a possible D gene (6 bases). The CDR3 extends over 15 amino acids. V lost 10 bases and J 7 bases, leaving 25 bases between the germline ends. Germline loops: CDR1 MNHEY, CDR2 SMNVEV (reference sequence). The CDR3 region is CATARGFSTVSEAFF. In nucleotides, the CDR3 is TGTGCCACCGCAAGGGGGTTTTCGACAGTAAGTGAAGCTTTCTTT.

This sequence joins TRBV19 and TRBJ1-2; D is ambiguous. This CDR3 comprises 13 residues. V dropped 10 bases and J dropped 2 bases, with 14 bases sitting between them. CDR1 and CDR2 (germline): LNHDA, SQIVND (reference sequence). This CDR3 reads CAISSGVNYGYTF. Here the CDR3 DNA reads TGTGCCATTTCGTCCGGGGTCAACTATGGCTACACCTTC. Supplemented by reference TRBV19 and TRBJ1-2, the full variable domain reads DGGITQSPKYLFRKEGQNVTLSCEQNLNHDAMYWYRQDPGQGLRLIYYSQIVNDFQKGDIAEGYSVSREKKESFPLTVTSAQKNPTAFYLCAISSGVNYGYTFGSGTRLTVV.

The chain joins TRBV28 to TRBJ2-7, with TRBD2 as a possible D gene (6 bases). There are 16 residues in the CDR3. Germline V gene lookup returns CDR1 MDHEN and CDR2 SYDVKM. V was clipped by 5 bases and J by 5 bases, with 22 bases between them. The CDR3 DNA sequence: TGTGCCAGCAGTCCTACGTGGGGGGACTCCCTCGACGAGCAGTACTTC. It codes for CASSPTWGDSLDEQYF. Variable domain in full (rest from reference TRBV28 and TRBJ2-7): DVKVTQSSRYLVKRTGEKVFLECVQDMDHENMFWYRQDPGLGLRLIYFSYDVKMKEKGDIPEGYSVSREKKERFSLILESASTNQTSMYLCASSPTWGDSLDEQYFGPGTRLTVT.

The rearrangement links TRBV11-3 to TRBJ1-1, with D possibly being TRBD1 (6 bases). Looked up from germline, CDR1 is SGHNT and CDR2 is YENEEA. This CDR3 is built from 14 residues. The ends were cut back, 4 bases at V and 0 bases at J, with 9 bases in the middle. CDR3 nucleotides: TGTGCCAGCAGCTCACAGGGTTTGAACACTGAAGCTTTCTTT. It yields the protein CASSSQGLNTEAFF.

This clone was observed a handful of times. This chain's CDR3 is CSAPPGNGYTF. CDR3 in DNA: TGCAGTGCTCCTCCAGGGAATGGCTACACCTTC. This chain links TRBV20-1 with TRBJ1-2, with D maybe TRBD1 (5 bases). V was pared by 5 bases and J by 6 bases, with 10 bases between. This CDR3 has 11 residues. CDR1 is DFQATT and CDR2 is SNEGSKA in the germline V gene (reference sequence).

This clone has a handful of counts. This sequence joins TRBV6-1 and TRBJ1-1; D may be TRBD1 (5 bases). In germline, CDR1 is MNHNS, CDR2 SASEGT. V was pared by 0 bases and J by 11 bases, with 16 bases between. The CDR3 runs 14 residues. The CDR3 DNA is TGTGCCAGCAGTGAAGCGGGGGGGGGATTCTCCGCTTTCTTT. Protein: CASSEAGGGFSAFF.

CDR3 amino acids: CSVSTTGTYEQYF. Here the CDR3 DNA reads TGCAGCGTTTCTACAACCGGGACATACGAGCAGTACTTC. The rearrangement links TRBV29-1 to TRBJ2-7; the D gene is possibly TRBD1 (6 bases). Germline CDR1 reads SQVTM; CDR2 reads ANQGSEA. The CDR3 has 13 amino acids. The ends were cut back, 5 bases at V and 4 bases at J, with 15 bases in the middle.

This clone was detected only a few times. The chain employs TRBV5-4 and TRBJ1-4, with 7 bases fitting TRBD1. V was pared by 0 bases and J by 3 bases, with 5 bases of the junction left unmatched. Germline loops: CDR1 SGHNT, CDR2 YYREEE (reference sequence). This CDR3 is built from 16 residues. CDR3: CASSLAEGAANEKLFF. DNA of the CDR3: TGTGCCAGCAGCTTGGCCGAGGGGGCGGCTAATGAAAAACTGTTTTTT. Supplemented by reference TRBV5-4 and TRBJ1-4, the full variable domain reads ETGVTQSPTHLIKTRGQQVTLRCSSQSGHNTVSWYQQALGQGPQFIFQYYREEENGRGNFPPRFSGLQFPNYSSELNVNALELDDSALYLCASSLAEGAANEKLFFGSGTQLSVL.

There are a few counts of this clone. The chain links TRBV10-3 to TRBJ1-2, with 9 bases that match TRBD1. V was clipped by 4 bases and J by 8 bases; unmatched bases: 2. The CDR3 length is 12 residues. Germline assignment: CDR1 ENHRY and CDR2 SYGVKD. CDR3 amino acids: CAISGTGEGYTF. In DNA, the CDR3 is TGTGCCATCAGTGGGACAGGGGAAGGCTACACCTTC.

This clone was counted between two and nine times. The CDR3 spells CATGQYGETQYF. The CDR3 DNA sequence: TGTGCCACAGGACAGTACGGCGAGACCCAGTACTTC. This rearrangement joins TRBV10-3 to TRBJ2-5; TRBD1 might be the D (6 bases). The germline V gene has CDR1 ENHRY and CDR2 SYGVKD. The CDR3 runs 12 residues. V was trimmed by 10 bases and J by 5 bases, leaving 14 bases between them.

The chain is built from TRBV18 and TRBJ2-7; 7 positions match TRBD2. Germline assignment: CDR1 KGHSH and CDR2 LQKENI. Trimming removed 3 bases from V and 2 bases from J; junction bases left unmatched: 1. This CDR3 region has 13 residues. DNA of the CDR3: TGTGCCAGCTCACCGGGGACTACCTACGAGCAGTACTTC. Amino acids: CASSPGTTYEQYF.

CDR3 loop: CASSPSRQLNTEAFF. The CDR3 nucleotides are TGTGCCAGCAGCCCCTCAAGACAACTCAACACTGAAGCTTTCTTT. The J gene is TRBJ1-1, the V gene TRBV5-4; D remains unclear. The V gene lost 4 bases and the J gene lost 2 bases, with 15 bases spanning the gap. The CDR3 is 15 residues long. CDR1 and CDR2 (germline): SGHNT, YYREEE (reference sequence). Complete variable domain (other parts from reference TRBV5-4 and TRBJ1-1): ETGVTQSPTHLIKTRGQQVTLRCSSQSGHNTVSWYQQALGQGPQFIFQYYREEENGRGNFPPRFSGLQFPNYSSELNVNALELDDSALYLCASSPSRQLNTEAFFGQGTRLTVV.

This clone was recorded a few times. The V gene is TRBV13, the J gene TRBJ2-5, with 9 bases lining up with TRBD2. Trimming cost V 1 base and J 6 bases; bases outside gene matches: 12. Germline V gene sequence: CDR1 PRHDT, CDR2 FYEKMQ (reference sequence). The CDR3 totals 17 residues. The CDR3 nucleotides read TGTGCCAGCAGCTTAGTGGCGGCGGGGGGGCTGCAAAAGACCCAGTACTTC. Protein sequence: CASSLVAAGGLQKTQYF.

The sample holds a few counts of this clone. The chain has TRBV5-1 and TRBJ2-7, with 9 bases fitting TRBD1. Germline loops: CDR1 SGHRS, CDR2 YFSETQ. The V segment lost 0 bases and the J segment 4 bases; nucleotides outside the gene matches: 8. There are 16 residues in the CDR3. The DNA for the CDR3 is TGCGCCAGCAGCTTGGGGCCGCCGGGACAGGGATACGAGCAGTACTTC. As protein: CASSLGPPGQGYEQYF.

The V and J genes are TRBV5-1 and TRBJ2-7; 7 nucleotides line up with TRBD1. The CDR3 is 17 amino acids. V lost 0 bases, J lost 0 bases, and 9 bases stayed unmatched. Germline CDR1 reads SGHRS; CDR2 reads YFSETQ. The CDR3 DNA reads TGCGCCAGCAGCTTGGCCCCCTCCGACAGGGCCTCCTACGAGCAGTACTTC. Translating it yields CASSLAPSDRASYEQYF. Looking up the rest from reference TRBV5-1 and TRBJ2-7 gives the full variable domain: KAGVTQTPRYLIKTRGQQVTLSCSPISGHRSVSWYQQTPGQGLQFLFEYFSETQRNKGNFPGRFSGRQFSNSRSEMNVSTLELGDSALYLCASSLAPSDRASYEQYFGPGTRLTVT.

As regards this clone: It differs at one base from a far larger clone, so likely a read error. This sample includes further DNA sequences coding for the same CDR3. The genes are TRBV5-1 and TRBJ2-1; D is possibly TRBD1 (6 bases). This CDR3 region has 11 residues. The germline CDR1 and CDR2 sequences are SGHRS and YFSETQ. The V and J ends lost 5 bases and 6 bases respectively, with 6 bases between them. The CDR3 nucleotides read TGCGCCAGCAGGGGGGCCAATGAGCAGTTCTTC. Protein product: CASRGANEQFF.

This clone was detected a few times. The rearrangement uses TRBV7-9 and TRBJ1-4, with 8 bases that match TRBD1. The CDR3 extends over 14 amino acids. After removal of 3 bases from V and 10 bases from J, the junction contained 7 bases not matched to a gene. Germline values: CDR1 SEHNR, CDR2 FQNEAQ (reference sequence). The CDR3 loop reads CASSFGDRLGKLFF. DNA of the CDR3: TGTGCCAGCAGCTTTGGGGACAGGTTAGGAAAACTGTTTTTT.

The chain has TRBV9 and TRBJ2-7; TRBD1 matches 8 bases. The length of the CDR3 is 15 residues. Germline assignment: CDR1 SGDLS and CDR2 YYNGEE. The J segment lost 3 bases and the V segment lost 5 bases, leaving 10 bases of the junction unmatched. The chain's CDR3 is CASSTSGQAIYEQYF. As DNA, the CDR3 is TGTGCCAGCAGTACCTCGGGACAGGCTATCTACGAGCAGTACTTC.

This clone was picked up a small number of times. This chain joins TRBV5-1 and TRBJ1-1, with D perhaps matching TRBD1 (6 bases). There are 15 residues in the CDR3. CDR1 SGHRS and CDR2 YFSETQ come from the germline V gene. V lost 2 bases and J lost 0, with 11 bases in between. CDR3 residues: CASSFGDRMNTEAFF. The CDR3 nucleotides read TGCGCCAGCAGCTTCGGTGACAGGATGAACACTGAAGCTTTCTTT.